This T cell receptor (beta chain) appears in the sequencing data of a study of blood T cell repertoires in COVID-19. TCRdb's copy holds only in-frame clones and misses some; the assay was immunoSEQ multiplex PCR. The sample shows about 200,000 clones, 70% to 90% of them seen only once. Enrolment of Seattle patients took place during active infection, and they were followed longitudinally. Sequencing was carried out using peripheral blood. This sequence was found in a person aged 70 to 79 with COVID-19, enrolled during active disease.

The CDR3 DNA is TGTGCCAGCAGCCCAACCCCTGGGACAGCTCTGCTAATGGGGGTCGAAAAACTGTTTTTT. Encoded protein: CASSPTPGTALLMGVEKLFF. The V and J genes are TRBV5-4 and TRBJ1-4; 7 bases are a match to TRBD1. The CDR3 extends over 20 amino acids. Germline V gene lookup returns CDR1 SGHNT and CDR2 YYREEE (reference sequence). J gave up 8 bases and V 4 bases, and 26 bases lay outside the gene matches.